This TCR beta chain was documented in a study of T cell repertoires in cytomegalovirus infection. About the study: Indications of both CMV infection and matching HLA type were provided by public TCR beta signatures.

TCRdb ran MiXCR on the reads and lists one entry per CDR3 protein. The sample holds about 830,000 distinct CDR3 sequences; approximately 29% are singletons and the top ten take under 15%. This clonotype has ten or more counts. Its antigen remains unknown. CDR3 length: 14 amino acids. Germline CDR1 reads ENHRY; CDR2 reads SYGVKD. Trimming shortened V by 3 bases and J by 1 base, and 8 bases separated the two germline ends. The sample consisted of cultured CD8+ T cells from PBMCs, taken from culture after CMV antigen stimulation. The TCR comes from a human donor in good health (CMV status not recorded). Some clones in this sample may be carry-over from other donors' samples. This chain joins TRBV10-3 and TRBJ2-3; weak D call: TRBD1 (6 bases). CDR3 nucleotide sequence: TGTGCCATCAGTGACAGGGGCGGCACAGATACGCAGTATTTT. This sequence encodes CAISDRGGTDTQYF.